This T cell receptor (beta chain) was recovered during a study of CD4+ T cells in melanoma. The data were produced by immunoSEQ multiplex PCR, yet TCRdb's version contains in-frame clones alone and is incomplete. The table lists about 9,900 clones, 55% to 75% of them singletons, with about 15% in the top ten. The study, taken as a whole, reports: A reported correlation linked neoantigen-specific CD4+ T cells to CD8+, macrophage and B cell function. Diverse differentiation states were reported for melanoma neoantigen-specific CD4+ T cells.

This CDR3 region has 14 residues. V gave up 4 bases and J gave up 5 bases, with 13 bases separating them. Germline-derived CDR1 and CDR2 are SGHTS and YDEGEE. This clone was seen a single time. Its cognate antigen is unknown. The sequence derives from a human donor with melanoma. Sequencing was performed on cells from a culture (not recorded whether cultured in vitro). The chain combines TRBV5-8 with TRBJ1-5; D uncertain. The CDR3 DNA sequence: TGTGCCAGCAGCCAGGACGGGGATTATCAGCCCCAGCATTTT. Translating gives CASSQDGDYQPQHF. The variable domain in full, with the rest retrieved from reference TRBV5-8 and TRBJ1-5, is EAGVTQSPTHLIKTRGQQATLRCSPISGHTSVYWYQQALGLGLQFLLWYDEGEERNRGNFPPRFSGRQFPNYSSELNVNALELEDSALYLCASSQDGDYQPQHFGDGTRLSIL.